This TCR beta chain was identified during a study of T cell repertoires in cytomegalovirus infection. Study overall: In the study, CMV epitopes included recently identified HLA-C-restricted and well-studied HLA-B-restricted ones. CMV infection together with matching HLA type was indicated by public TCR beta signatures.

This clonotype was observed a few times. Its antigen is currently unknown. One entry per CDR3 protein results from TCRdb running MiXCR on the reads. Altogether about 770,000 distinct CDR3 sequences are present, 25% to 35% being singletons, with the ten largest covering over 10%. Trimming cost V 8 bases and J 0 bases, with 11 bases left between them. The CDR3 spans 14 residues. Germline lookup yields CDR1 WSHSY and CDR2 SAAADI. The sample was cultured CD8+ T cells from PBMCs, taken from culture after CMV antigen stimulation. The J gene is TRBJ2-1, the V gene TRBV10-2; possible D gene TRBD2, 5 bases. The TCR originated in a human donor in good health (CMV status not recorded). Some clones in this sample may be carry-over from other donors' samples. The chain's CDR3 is CASFSGDSYNEQFF. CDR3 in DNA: TGCGCCAGCTTCAGCGGAGACTCCTACAATGAGCAGTTCTTC.